The 29 T cell receptor beta chains below come from one sample, sequenced in a study of blood T cell repertoires in COVID-19. Using immunoSEQ multiplex PCR, the repertoire was profiled, and TCRdb retains in-frame clones only, with some absent. Altogether 200,000 to 250,000 clones are present, around three quarters being singletons, with the ten largest covering less than 7%. The sequenced sample was peripheral blood. The origin of the receptors is a woman in her seventies with acute or convalescent COVID-19.

The chain uses TRBV19 and TRBJ2-5; D is uncertain. The germline V gene has CDR1 LNHDA and CDR2 SQIVND (reference sequence). Trimming left V 6 bases short and J 0 bases short, with 11 bases between. The CDR3 contains 14 residues. CDR3 bases: TGTGCCAGTAGCCGAACAGTATACCAAGAGACCCAGTACTTC. Protein: CASSRTVYQETQYF.

The CDR3 sequence is CAWSGQGSEPQHF. CDR3 nucleotides: TGTGCCTGGAGCGGACAGGGGAGTGAGCCCCAGCATTTT. V and J are TRBV30 and TRBJ1-5, with 9 bases aligning to TRBD1. CDR1 and CDR2 from the germline V gene are GTSNPN and SVGIG (reference sequence). There are 13 residues in the CDR3. The V and J ends lost 3 bases and 8 bases, in that order; junction bases with no gene match: 5. Full variable domain (missing parts from reference TRBV30 and TRBJ1-5): SQTIHQWPATLVQPVGSPLSLECTVEGTSNPNLYWYRQAAGRGLQLLFYSVGIGQISSEVPQNLSASRPQDRQFILSSKKLLLSDSGFYLCAWSGQGSEPQHFGDGTRLSIL.

This rearrangement joins TRBV24-1 to TRBJ1-5; TRBD1 agrees at 11 bases. The CDR3 totals 19 residues. The germline CDR1 and CDR2 sequences are KGHDR and SFDVKD. V shed 2 bases, J shed 1 base, and the junction held 9 bases outside the gene matches. CDR3 nucleotides: TGTGCCACCAGTGATTCCTCGGACAGGGGGCTGGTAAGCAATCAGCCCCAGCATTTT. Protein: CATSDSSDRGLVSNQPQHF.

The rearrangement uses TRBV30 and TRBJ2-7; a weak D match, TRBD2 (6 bases). The CDR3 runs to 12 residues. The germline CDR1 and CDR2 sequences are GTSNPN and SVGIG (reference sequence). Trimming took off 6 bases at V and 2 bases at J, with 11 bases between the two ends. CDR3 nucleotides: TGTGCCTGTTCCGGGACTGCCTACGAGCAGTACTTC. Protein product: CACSGTAYEQYF.

This chain uses TRBV10-3 with TRBJ1-1, with TRBD1 matching over 9 bases. With 2 bases clipped from V and 10 bases from J, the junction kept 8 bases outside the gene matches. There are 14 residues in the CDR3. Germline assignment: CDR1 ENHRY and CDR2 SYGVKD. Here the CDR3 DNA reads TGTGCCATCAGTGAGACAGGGGGCGAAGGTGGAGCTTTCTTT. Amino acid sequence: CAISETGGEGGAFF.

This chain connects TRBV27 to TRBJ2-7, with 9 bases aligning to TRBD1. The CDR3 has 16 residues. Per the germline V gene, CDR1 is MNHEY and CDR2 is SMNVEV (reference sequence). With V trimmed by 2 bases and J by 5 bases, 10 bases remained unmatched. As DNA, the CDR3 is TGTGCCAGCAGTTTAAAGTCCTGGGACAGGGAACACGAGCAGTACTTC. Protein sequence: CASSLKSWDREHEQYF.

The chain uses TRBV7-9 and TRBJ1-5; unclear D gene. Germline CDR1 reads SEHNR; CDR2 reads FQNEAQ (reference sequence). Trimming pared 5 bases from V and 2 bases from J, leaving 10 bases between. The CDR3 contains 14 residues. This CDR3 reads CASSPKEGNQPQHF. In DNA form, the CDR3 reads TGTGCCAGCAGCCCTAAGGAGGGCAATCAGCCCCAGCATTTT.

V and J are TRBV19 and TRBJ1-1; weak D call: TRBD1 (5 bases). V was pared by 3 bases and J by 2 bases, with 13 bases between. This CDR3 has 15 amino acids. Looked up from germline, CDR1 is LNHDA and CDR2 is SQIVND (reference sequence). Written as DNA, the CDR3 is TGTGCCAGTAGTATGGTCGGGGGTTATAACACTGAAGCTTTCTTT. This translates into CASSMVGGYNTEAFF.

V and J are TRBV28 and TRBJ2-7, with 10 positions matching TRBD1. The CDR3 loop spans 13 amino acids. Germline assignment: CDR1 MDHEN and CDR2 SYDVKM. Trimming took 7 bases from V and 9 from J; bases not matched to a gene: 9. The CDR3 protein is CASTRQGAPRQYF. DNA of the CDR3: TGTGCCAGCACAAGACAGGGGGCGCCTCGGCAGTACTTC.

This clone appeared a few times. The genes are TRBV5-1 and TRBJ2-5, with TRBD2 as a possible D gene (5 bases). The germline CDR1 and CDR2 sequences are SGHRS and YFSETQ. The length of the CDR3 is 15 residues. Trimming left V 3 bases short and J 2 bases short, with 14 bases between. The CDR3: CASSSEPGRQETQYF. The DNA for the CDR3 is TGCGCCAGCAGCTCCGAACCGGGGAGACAAGAGACCCAGTACTTC. Full variable domain (outside the CDR3, taken from reference TRBV5-1 and TRBJ2-5): KAGVTQTPRYLIKTRGQQVTLSCSPISGHRSVSWYQQTPGQGLQFLFEYFSETQRNKGNFPGRFSGRQFSNSRSEMNVSTLELGDSALYLCASSSEPGRQETQYFGPGTRLLVL.

The chain couples TRBV2 to TRBJ1-5, with 8 bases fitting TRBD1. The CDR3 spans 15 residues. V shed 6 bases, J shed 2 bases, and the junction held 6 bases outside the gene matches. From germline, CDR1 is SNHLY and CDR2 FYNNEI. The CDR3 region is CASSETGVGNQPQHF. As DNA, the CDR3 is TGTGCCAGCAGCGAGACAGGGGTAGGCAATCAGCCCCAGCATTTT.

This chain joins TRBV2 and TRBJ1-4; TRBD1 matches 8 bases. The CDR3 covers 12 residues. Unmatched junction bases numbered 2, after V lost 8 bases and J lost 6 bases. Germline CDR1 and CDR2: SNHLY and FYNNEI. The CDR3 loop reads CASEGQDEKLFF. CDR3 nucleotides: TGTGCCAGCGAGGGACAGGATGAAAAACTGTTTTTT. Together with reference TRBV2 and TRBJ1-4, the CDR3 gives the full variable domain: EPEVTQTPSHQVTQMGQEVILRCVPISNHLYFYWYRQILGQKVEFLVSFYNNEISEKSEIFDDQFSVERPDGSNFTLKIRSTKLEDSAMYFCASEGQDEKLFFGSGTQLSVL.

V gene TRBV29-1 combines with J gene TRBJ1-2, with a weak D call TRBD1 (6 bases). Trimming stripped 0 bases from V and 5 bases from J, with 13 bases between. Germline assignment: CDR1 SQVTM and CDR2 ANQGSEA. The CDR3 is made up of 14 amino acids. CDR3 sequence (DNA): TGCAGCGTTGAAGATTCTGGGGGCGCGTATGGCTACACCTTC. Its protein is CSVEDSGGAYGYTF.

The chain joins TRBV5-1 to TRBJ2-1; 9 positions agree with TRBD2. V shed 0 bases and J 7 bases; nucleotides not matched to a gene: 8. The CDR3 has 16 residues. Germline V CDR1 and CDR2: SGHRS, YFSETQ. The CDR3 sequence: CASSLGREGPRNEQFF. DNA of the CDR3: TGCGCCAGCAGCTTGGGGCGGGAGGGCCCTCGGAATGAGCAGTTCTTC.

The chain employs TRBV27 and TRBJ2-3; 10 nucleotides match TRBD2. The germline V gene encodes CDR1 MNHEY and CDR2 SMNVEV (reference sequence). CDR3 length equals 16 residues. J was trimmed by 1 base and V by 0 bases; bases with no gene match: 1. CDR3 nucleotide sequence: TGTGCCAGCAGTTTATCGGGGACTAGCGGCACAGATACGCAGTATTTT. This gives the protein CASSLSGTSGTDTQYF.

The rearrangement joins TRBV30 to TRBJ2-1; 11 positions match TRBD2. Looked up from germline, CDR1 is GTSNPN and CDR2 is SVGIG (reference sequence). The length of the CDR3 is 13 residues. The V gene end was trimmed by 7 bases and the J gene end by 4 bases; junction bases not matched to a gene: 3. The CDR3 loop is CASGTSGYNEQFF. CDR3 sequence (DNA): TGTGCCTCCGGGACTAGCGGTTACAATGAGCAGTTCTTC.

This chain connects TRBV28 to TRBJ1-5; 8 bases agree with TRBD1. V lost 11 bases and J lost 0; bases outside the gene matches: 6. CDR1 is MDHEN and CDR2 is SYDVKM in the germline V gene. The CDR3 is made up of 14 amino acids. The CDR3 here is CAHGTGGSNQPQHF. For the CDR3, the DNA is TGTGCCCATGGAACAGGGGGTAGCAATCAGCCCCAGCATTTT.

The chain has TRBV10-2 and TRBJ1-5; D is perhaps TRBD1 (6 bases). The V end was cut by 6 bases, the J end by 3 bases, with 12 bases between. Looked up from germline, CDR1 is WSHSY and CDR2 is SAAADI. The CDR3 consists of 14 residues. As DNA, the CDR3 is TGCGCCAGCAGCCTAAACAGGGTCAATCAGCCCCAGCATTTT. This translates into CASSLNRVNQPQHF.

This chain links TRBV18 with TRBJ2-2, with 8 bases that match TRBD2. The ends lost 6 bases at V and 6 bases at J; junction bases unmatched: 12. This CDR3 comprises 16 residues. Germline CDR1 is KGHSH and CDR2 is LQKENI. The CDR3 bases are TGTGCCAGCTCCGACCCCGGTCTAGCGGGCTCCGGGGAGCTGTTTTTT. Translated: CASSDPGLAGSGELFF.

V and J are TRBV2 and TRBJ2-1, with TRBD1 matching 9 bases. The germline CDR1 and CDR2 sequences are SNHLY and FYNNEI. The CDR3 totals 15 residues. V trimming: 6 bases; J trimming: 2 bases; junction bases outside the gene matches: 5. The CDR3 nucleotides read TGTGCCAGCAGGGAACAGGGGGCGGCCTACAATGAGCAGTTCTTC. This sequence encodes CASREQGAAYNEQFF. Full variable domain (outside the CDR3, taken from reference TRBV2 and TRBJ2-1): EPEVTQTPSHQVTQMGQEVILRCVPISNHLYFYWYRQILGQKVEFLVSFYNNEISEKSEIFDDQFSVERPDGSNFTLKIRSTKLEDSAMYFCASREQGAAYNEQFFGPGTRLTVL.

This chain links TRBV27 with TRBJ1-6; perhaps TRBD1 as D (6 bases). V lost 6 bases to trimming and J lost 6 bases, with 12 bases between them. Germline V gene data show CDR1 as MNHEY and CDR2 as SMNVEV (reference sequence). CDR3 length: 14 amino acids. The CDR3 region has the DNA TGTGCCAGCAGCAGGGGCCTGGTTAATTCACCCCTCCACTTT. It is translated as CASSRGLVNSPLHF.

This clone was recorded a few times. The chain joins TRBV10-3 to TRBJ1-1, with 7 bases matching TRBD1. Germline V gene lookup returns CDR1 ENHRY and CDR2 SYGVKD. The CDR3 contains 18 residues. Unmatched junction bases numbered 17, after V lost 3 bases and J lost 4 bases. The CDR3 region is CAISDLGLAGGESTEAFF. As DNA, the CDR3 is TGTGCCATCAGTGACCTCGGGCTCGCAGGGGGTGAGAGCACTGAAGCTTTCTTT.

The genes are TRBV2 and TRBJ2-5; D gene unclear. The V gene lost 6 bases and the J gene lost 2 bases, with 7 bases spanning the gap. Germline lookup yields CDR1 SNHLY and CDR2 FYNNEI. This CDR3 spans 12 amino acids. The CDR3 is CASSAVQETQYF. The CDR3 nucleotides read TGTGCCAGCAGCGCGGTACAAGAGACCCAGTACTTC.

The chain couples TRBV6-5 to TRBJ2-2; 8 bases are shared with TRBD1. The CDR3 is 15 amino acids. V was pared by 5 bases and J by 3 bases, with 5 bases of the junction left unmatched. Germline V lookup: CDR1 MNHEY, CDR2 SVGAGI. The CDR3 loop reads CASSPGGWDTGELFF. CDR3 sequence (DNA): TGTGCCAGCAGTCCAGGGGGCTGGGACACCGGGGAGCTGTTTTTT.

The chain has TRBV11-1 and TRBJ1-2; D is possibly TRBD1 (6 bases). The CDR3 loop spans 14 amino acids. V was trimmed by 2 bases and J by 3 bases, leaving 10 bases between them. Germline V CDR1 and CDR2: SGHAT, FQDESV (reference sequence). This CDR3 is CASSLSRGYYGYTF. DNA of the CDR3: TGTGCCAGCAGCTTATCAAGGGGGTACTATGGCTACACCTTC. Complete variable domain (other parts from reference TRBV11-1 and TRBJ1-2): EAEVAQSPRYKITEKSQAVAFWCDPISGHATLYWYRQILGQGPELLVQFQDESVVDDSQLPKDRFSAERLKGVDSTLKIQPAELGDSAMYLCASSLSRGYYGYTFGSGTRLTVV.

The rearrangement joins TRBV5-1 to TRBJ2-7; D uncertain. The CDR3 has 13 amino acids. V gave up 0 bases and J gave up 6 bases, with 10 bases separating them. CDR1 is SGHRS, CDR2 YFSETQ, per germline. The CDR3 bases are TGCGCCAGCAGCTTGGACACACCGTCCGAGCAGTACTTC. Protein: CASSLDTPSEQYF.

The gene calls are TRBV28 and TRBJ2-5, with 8 bases matching TRBD1. The trim removed 11 bases at V and 3 bases at J, leaving 5 bases unmatched. The CDR3 is made up of 12 amino acids. Germline CDR1 is MDHEN and CDR2 is SYDVKM. The chain's CDR3 is CAATGAKETQYF. The CDR3 bases are TGTGCCGCGACAGGGGCTAAAGAGACCCAGTACTTC.

The chain links TRBV4-1 to TRBJ2-5; TRBD2 matches at 9 bases. CDR1 MGHRA and CDR2 YSYEKL come from the germline V gene. V dropped 6 bases and J dropped 3; count of bases not matched to a gene: 17. The CDR3 has 18 amino acids. CDR3 region: CASRHYLTSGLGEETQYF. The CDR3 DNA reads TGCGCCAGCAGGCATTATCTTACTAGCGGGCTGGGGGAAGAGACCCAGTACTTC.

V usage is TRBV5-4 and J usage is TRBJ1-1, with D maybe TRBD1 (6 bases). Germline V gene data show CDR1 as SGHNT and CDR2 as YYREEE (reference sequence). The V end lost 4 bases, the J end lost 6 bases, and 19 bases lay between the germline ends. This CDR3 region has 15 residues. CDR3 protein: CASSPLQGSEAEAFF. In DNA form, the CDR3 reads TGTGCCAGCAGCCCGTTACAGGGATCTGAGGCTGAAGCTTTCTTT. The variable domain in full, with the rest retrieved from reference TRBV5-4 and TRBJ1-1, is ETGVTQSPTHLIKTRGQQVTLRCSSQSGHNTVSWYQQALGQGPQFIFQYYREEENGRGNFPPRFSGLQFPNYSSELNVNALELDDSALYLCASSPLQGSEAEAFFGQGTRLTVV.